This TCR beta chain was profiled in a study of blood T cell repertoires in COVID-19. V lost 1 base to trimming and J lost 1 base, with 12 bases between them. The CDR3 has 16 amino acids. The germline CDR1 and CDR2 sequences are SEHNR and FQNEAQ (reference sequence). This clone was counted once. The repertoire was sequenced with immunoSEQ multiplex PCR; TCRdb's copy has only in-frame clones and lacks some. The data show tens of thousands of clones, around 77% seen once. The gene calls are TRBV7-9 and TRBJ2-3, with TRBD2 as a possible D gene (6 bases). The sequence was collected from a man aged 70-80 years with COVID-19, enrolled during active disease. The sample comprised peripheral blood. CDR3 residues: CASSLVGGVGTDTQYF. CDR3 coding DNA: TGTGCCAGCAGCTTAGTGGGGGGAGTGGGCACAGATACGCAGTATTTT. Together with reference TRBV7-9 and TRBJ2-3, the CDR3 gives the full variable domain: DTGVSQNPRHKITKRGQNVTFRCDPISEHNRLYWYRQTLGQGPEFLTYFQNEAQLEKSRLLSDRFSAERPKGSFSTLEIQRTEQGDSAMYLCASSLVGGVGTDTQYFGPGTRLTVL.